The 9 T cell receptor beta chains below come from one sample, sequenced in a study of Ad26.COV2.S vaccination and SARS-CoV-2 variants. Measured with immunoSEQ multiplex PCR; TCRdb has only the in-frame clones, and not every one. There are about 350,000 clones in the sample; roughly 84% occur only once, and roughly 3.1% lies in the top ten. Treatment indicated: 19 received Ad26.COV2.S at low or high dose, single or two shots; 5 received placebo; per-sample allocation not given. Collection of the samples took place on day 63 after the first injection of vaccine or placebo. Sequenced material: peripheral blood, taken in a trial of Ad26.COV2.S vaccine versus placebo. These receptors all come from a person between 18 and 65 years old who received the Ad26.COV2.S COVID-19 vaccine or a placebo.

This clone was recorded once. This chain joins TRBV5-1 and TRBJ2-2; TRBD1 agrees at 7 bases. The CDR3 extends over 14 amino acids. Germline V gene lookup returns CDR1 SGHRS and CDR2 YFSETQ. Trimming took 5 bases from V and 0 from J; bases not matched to a gene: 1. The CDR3 is CASRGGTNTGELFF. The CDR3 bases are TGCGCCAGCAGAGGGGGCACGAACACCGGGGAGCTGTTTTTT. Using reference TRBV5-1 and TRBJ2-2 for the parts outside the CDR3, the full variable domain is KAGVTQTPRYLIKTRGQQVTLSCSPISGHRSVSWYQQTPGQGLQFLFEYFSETQRNKGNFPGRFSGRQFSNSRSEMNVSTLELGDSALYLCASRGGTNTGELFFGEGSRLTVL.

V and J are TRBV9 and TRBJ2-4; perhaps TRBD1 as D (6 bases). Trimming left V 4 bases short and J 8 bases short, with 10 bases between. CDR1 SGDLS and CDR2 YYNGEE come from the germline V gene. The CDR3 is 12 amino acids. CDR3 bases: TGTGCCAGCAGCTTCCCAGGGGACATTCAGTACTTC. Translated: CASSFPGDIQYF.

The chain recombines TRBV5-1 with TRBJ1-1; a weak D match, TRBD1 (6 bases). The CDR3 length is 15 residues. Between the trimmed V and J ends, which lost 4 bases and 4 bases, there was a span of 17 bases. Germline V gene sequence: CDR1 SGHRS, CDR2 YFSETQ. DNA of the CDR3: TGCGCCAGCAGCCCATGGCCGGGGGCAAGCACTGAAGCTTTCTTT. Protein sequence: CASSPWPGASTEAFF.

The V gene is TRBV11-2, the J gene TRBJ1-1; D possibly corresponds to TRBD1 (5 bases). This CDR3 spans 14 amino acids. V was clipped by 5 bases and J by 11 bases, with 21 bases between them. Germline CDR1 SGHAT, CDR2 FQNNGV. CDR3 in DNA: TGTGCCAGCAGCGCAACCCCGTCGGGGGAAAACGCTTTCTTT. The encoded protein is CASSATPSGENAFF.

This chain uses TRBV18 with TRBJ2-5, with 8 bases aligning to TRBD1. Germline CDR1 is KGHSH and CDR2 is LQKENI. V lost 6 bases and J lost 5; bases outside the gene matches: 5. This CDR3 has 13 amino acids. CDR3 sequence: CASSTGQGETQYF. The CDR3 DNA reads as TGTGCCAGCTCGACAGGACAGGGTGAGACCCAGTACTTC.

The V call is TRBV12-3 or TRBV12-4, the J call TRBJ1-1; 8 bases are a match to TRBD1. The CDR3 loop spans 13 amino acids. V was pared by 6 bases and J by 6 bases, with 6 bases of the junction left unmatched. This chain's CDR3 is CASRQGGMAEAFF. Written as DNA, the CDR3 is TGTGCCAGCAGACAGGGGGGGATGGCTGAAGCTTTCTTT.

The rearrangement links TRBV3-1 (or the pseudogene TRBV3-2) to TRBJ1-3; no firm D call. V was trimmed by 6 bases and J by 0 bases, leaving 3 bases between them. The length of the CDR3 is 12 residues. Germline V gives CDR1 LGHDT, CDR2 YNNKEL (reference sequence). CDR3: CASRSSGNTIYF. The CDR3 bases are TGTGCCAGCAGGTCCTCTGGAAACACCATATATTTT.

This clone came up once. This chain connects TRBV12-3 or TRBV12-4 to TRBJ1-4; D might be TRBD1 (5 bases). V shed 3 bases and J shed 4 bases, with 6 bases lying between them. The CDR3 has 13 amino acids. The CDR3 sequence: CASSLTVNEKLFF. CDR3 nucleotides: TGTGCCAGCAGTTTGACAGTTAATGAAAAACTGTTTTTT.

The chain joins TRBV30 to TRBJ2-7, with D perhaps being TRBD1 or TRBD2 (7 bases each). This CDR3 spans 13 amino acids. Trimming cost V 3 bases and J 3 bases, with 12 bases left between them. Germline V CDR1 and CDR2: GTSNPN, SVGIG (reference sequence). Here the CDR3 DNA reads TGTGCCTGGAGCAGGGGGGGGATCTACGAGCAGTACTTC. Protein sequence: CAWSRGGIYEQYF. Looking up the rest from reference TRBV30 and TRBJ2-7 gives the full variable domain: SQTIHQWPATLVQPVGSPLSLECTVEGTSNPNLYWYRQAAGRGLQLLFYSVGIGQISSEVPQNLSASRPQDRQFILSSKKLLLSDSGFYLCAWSRGGIYEQYFGPGTRLTVT.